This T cell receptor beta chain was obtained from a study of beta chain features in type 1 diabetes. Expressed TCRB transcripts got sequenced, as all isolated RNA was reverse transcribed. Only in-frame clones appear in the TCRdb table, and some are missing; sequencing was by immunoSEQ multiplex PCR. The sample lists 300,000 or so clones, 7% to 9% occurring once. Germline values: CDR1 SQVTM, CDR2 ANQGSEA. Trimming took off 4 bases at V and 6 bases at J, with 15 bases between the two ends. CDR3 length: 14 amino acids. This clone was observed a handful of times. The chain is built from TRBV29-1 and TRBJ2-2; maybe TRBD1 (6 bases). The specimen sequenced was central memory CD4+ T cells from blood. The origin of this receptor is a woman aged 18 to 35 in good health. The CDR3 reads CSVGSWAGAGELFF. CDR3 sequence (DNA): TGCAGCGTTGGGTCTTGGGCAGGGGCCGGGGAGCTGTTTTTT.